The 16 T cell receptor beta chains given below trace back to one sample, sequenced in a study of metastatic and nonmetastatic thyroid tumors. TCRdb re-processed the PCR reads through MiXCR. The sample records about 41,000 clones, 20% to 30% being singletons. Patients underwent thyroid surgery, and none had received any treatment before it. Sequencing was done on a sample of tumor tissue. These receptors were obtained from a female donor with papillary thyroid cancer or a benign thyroid nodule (not recorded which). Some clones in this sample may be carry-over from other donors' samples.

The table lists this clone with many counts. The CDR3 sequence is CATSRASNTEAFF. In DNA form, the CDR3 reads TGTGCCACCAGCAGAGCTTCGAACACTGAAGCTTTCTTT. V and J are TRBV15 and TRBJ1-1; D remains ambiguous. CDR1 is LNHNV, CDR2 YYDKDF, per germline (reference sequence). The CDR3 runs to 13 residues. Trimming took 1 base from V and 1 from J, leaving 4 bases between them. The whole variable domain, remainder taken from reference TRBV15 and TRBJ1-1, is DAMVIQNPRYQVTQFGKPVTLSCSQTLNHNVMYWYQQKSSQAPKLLFHYYDKDFNNEADTPDNFQSRRPNTSFCFLDIRSPGLGDTAMYLCATSRASNTEAFFGQGTRLTVV.

This clone was detected many times. The V and J genes are TRBV7-7 and TRBJ2-3; 7 bases align to TRBD1. Unmatched junction bases numbered 5, after V lost 4 bases and J lost 4 bases. The length of the CDR3 is 14 residues. Germline V gives CDR1 SSHAT, CDR2 FNYEAQ (reference sequence). The CDR3 region is CASSSSGGADTQYF. In DNA, the CDR3 is TGTGCCAGCAGCTCCTCAGGGGGAGCAGATACGCAGTATTTT. Full variable domain (remainder filled in from reference TRBV7-7 and TRBJ2-3): GAGVSQSPRYKVTKRGQDVTLRCDPISSHATLYWYQQALGQGPEFLTYFNYEAQPDKSGLPSDRFSAERPEGSISTLTIQRTEQRDSAMYRCASSSSGGADTQYFGPGTRLTVL.

The chain joins TRBV6-2 or TRBV6-3 to TRBJ1-2; D is unresolved. This CDR3 has 17 amino acids. Trimming pared 5 bases from V and 1 base from J, leaving 20 bases between. Germline V CDR1 and CDR2: MNHEY, SVGEGT. The chain's CDR3 is CASSKSFGRSHNYGYTF. The CDR3 nucleotides are TGTGCCAGCAGTAAATCATTCGGGAGGAGCCATAACTATGGCTACACCTTC.

The rearrangement uses TRBV11-2 and TRBJ1-2; the D gene is possibly TRBD1 (5 bases). The V end was cut by 3 bases, the J end by 7 bases, with 12 bases between. CDR1 and CDR2 from the germline V gene are SGHAT and FQNNGV. This CDR3 comprises 13 residues. Here the CDR3 reads CASSLGDRSGYTF. CDR3 sequence (DNA): TGTGCCAGCAGCTTGGGGGATCGGTCTGGCTACACCTTC. Full variable domain (outside the CDR3, taken from reference TRBV11-2 and TRBJ1-2): EAGVAQSPRYKIIEKRQSVAFWCNPISGHATLYWYQQILGQGPKLLIQFQNNGVVDDSQLPKDRFSAERLKGVDSTLKIQPAKLEDSAVYLCASSLGDRSGYTFGSGTRLTVV.

This clone was observed a few times. The chain has TRBV6-1 and TRBJ2-2; 10 positions agree with TRBD1. The germline V gene has CDR1 MNHNS and CDR2 SASEGT. Losses at the gene ends were 6 bases for V and 5 bases for J; bases not matched to a gene: 12. The length of the CDR3 is 17 residues. The CDR3 DNA reads TGTGCCAGCAGAAGAGAACGGACAGGGGGTTTGACCGGGGAGCTGTTTTTT. Translated, it gives CASRRERTGGLTGELFF.

This clone was seen at least ten times. The chain links TRBV20-1 to TRBJ2-2, with 9 positions matching TRBD1. Germline CDR1 and CDR2: DFQATT and SNEGSKA (reference sequence). This CDR3 region has 16 residues. V lost 0 bases to trimming and J lost 0 bases; unmatched junction nucleotides: 2. The CDR3 here is CSARDYRGPNTGELFF. The DNA for the CDR3 is TGCAGTGCTAGAGATTACAGGGGGCCGAACACCGGGGAGCTGTTTTTT.

This clone came up many times. The CDR3 DNA is TGTGCCAGCAGCGTGGACAGTGTGAACACTGAAGCTTTCTTT. This sequence encodes CASSVDSVNTEAFF. V is TRBV5-4 and J is TRBJ1-1; weak D call: TRBD1 (6 bases). Germline CDR1 SGHNT, CDR2 YYREEE (reference sequence). Trimming left V 4 bases short and J 0 bases short, with 10 bases between. The CDR3 runs to 14 residues.

With respect to this clone: The germline gene is not matched at one end of the junction; a read error may be the cause. The chain recombines TRBV7-9 with TRBJ2-1; no firm D call. Germline V gene sequence: CDR1 SEHNR, CDR2 FQNEAQ (reference sequence). The CDR3 contains 13 residues. CDR3: CASTIESYSEQFF. The CDR3 DNA reads as TGTGCCAGCACCATAGAGAGTTACAGTGAGCAGTTCTTC.

This clone was seen ten or more times. The chain's CDR3 is CASPWTGRSLYF. CDR3 coding DNA: TGCGCCAGCCCGTGGACAGGGAGGTCCTTGTACTTC. The V call is TRBV5-1, the J call TRBJ2-7, with 8 bases matching TRBD1. Germline loops: CDR1 SGHRS, CDR2 YFSETQ. The CDR3 loop spans 12 amino acids. V was pared by 7 bases and J by 12 bases, with 12 bases of the junction left unmatched.

The chain is built from TRBV5-1 and TRBJ2-3; 7 nucleotides line up with TRBD2. The V segment lost 0 bases and the J segment 4 bases; nucleotides outside the gene matches: 5. CDR3 size: 15 residues. Germline assignment: CDR1 SGHRS and CDR2 YFSETQ. Here the CDR3 reads CASSLEGGTADTQYF. The CDR3 nucleotides read TGCGCCAGCAGCTTGGAGGGAGGGACCGCAGATACGCAGTATTTT.

This chain connects TRBV3-1 to TRBJ2-7; D may be TRBD1 (5 bases). V gave up 7 bases and J gave up 7 bases, with 20 bases separating them. The germline CDR1 and CDR2 sequences are LGHDT and YNNKEL (reference sequence). The CDR3 runs 14 residues. The CDR3 DNA follows: TGTGCCAGCATCCGCCGTACAGGCCCAGGGGAGCAGTACTTC. This translates into CASIRRTGPGEQYF.

This clone was seen more than once but under ten times. This chain connects TRBV11-3 to TRBJ2-7, with 9 bases that match TRBD1. Trimming took 4 bases from V and 6 from J; bases not matched to a gene: 10. The CDR3 length is 15 residues. CDR1 SGHNT and CDR2 YENEEA come from the germline V gene. The CDR3, as DNA: TGTGCCAGCAGCTCGCGACAGGGGGAGGATAGCGAGCAGTACTTC. This encodes CASSSRQGEDSEQYF. The full variable domain, with the rest looked up from reference TRBV11-3 and TRBJ2-7, is EAGVVQSPRYKIIEKKQPVAFWCNPISGHNTLYWYLQNLGQGPELLIRYENEEAVDDSQLPKDRFSAERLKGVDSTLKIQPAELGDSAVYLCASSSRQGEDSEQYFGPGTRLTVT.

To note about this clone: A much larger clone lies a single base off, so this may be a read error. This chain connects TRBV29-1 to TRBJ2-1, with D perhaps TRBD1 (6 bases). CDR1 and CDR2 from the germline V gene are SQVTM and ANQGSEA. The CDR3 spans 16 residues. The V gene lost 0 bases and the J gene lost 0 bases, with 12 bases spanning the gap. The CDR3 region has the DNA TGCAGCGTTGAAGACCACGACAGGAGCTCCTACAATGAGCAGTTCTTC. This codes for CSVEDHDRSSYNEQFF.

In this sample, this clone turned up a few times. The chain links TRBV5-1 to TRBJ1-6; D not resolved. Trimming shortened V by 0 bases and J by 4 bases, and 11 bases separated the two germline ends. There are 16 residues in the CDR3. The germline CDR1 and CDR2 sequences are SGHRS and YFSETQ. DNA of the CDR3: TGCGCCAGCAGCTTGGGGGCACCTACATATAATTCACCCCTCCACTTT. Protein: CASSLGAPTYNSPLHF.

The chain uses TRBV27 and TRBJ2-5; 8 bases map to TRBD1. Germline CDR1 and CDR2: MNHEY and SMNVEV (reference sequence). J gave up 5 bases and V 5 bases, and 7 bases lay outside the gene matches. This CDR3 comprises 14 residues. CDR3 DNA: TGTGCCAGCAGTCCCGACAGGGGAATGGAGACCCAGTACTTC. Protein: CASSPDRGMETQYF.

This clone was seen ten or more times. The chain employs TRBV29-1 and TRBJ2-2; the D gene is possibly TRBD1 (6 bases). V lost 6 bases and J lost 4, with 18 bases in between. The CDR3 has 15 amino acids. Germline values: CDR1 SQVTM, CDR2 ANQGSEA. The CDR3 is CSVAPGAQVTGELFF. CDR3 DNA sequence: TGCAGCGTCGCCCCAGGGGCCCAAGTCACCGGGGAGCTGTTTTTT.